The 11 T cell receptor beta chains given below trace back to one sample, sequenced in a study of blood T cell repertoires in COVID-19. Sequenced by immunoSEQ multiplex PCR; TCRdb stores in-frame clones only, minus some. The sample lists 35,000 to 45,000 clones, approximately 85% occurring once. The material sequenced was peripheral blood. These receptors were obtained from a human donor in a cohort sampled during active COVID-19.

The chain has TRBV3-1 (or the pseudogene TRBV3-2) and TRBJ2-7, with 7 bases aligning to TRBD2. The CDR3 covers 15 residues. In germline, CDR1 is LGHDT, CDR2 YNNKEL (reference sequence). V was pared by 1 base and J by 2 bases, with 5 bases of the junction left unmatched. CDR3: CASSQASGTAYEQYF. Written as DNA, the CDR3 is TGTGCCAGCAGCCAAGCTAGCGGAACAGCCTACGAGCAGTACTTC.

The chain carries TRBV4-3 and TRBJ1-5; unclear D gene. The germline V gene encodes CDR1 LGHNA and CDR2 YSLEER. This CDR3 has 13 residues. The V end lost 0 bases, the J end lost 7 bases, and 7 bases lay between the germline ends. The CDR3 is CASSQDGRQPQHF. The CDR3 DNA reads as TGCGCCAGCAGCCAAGATGGGAGACAGCCCCAGCATTTT.

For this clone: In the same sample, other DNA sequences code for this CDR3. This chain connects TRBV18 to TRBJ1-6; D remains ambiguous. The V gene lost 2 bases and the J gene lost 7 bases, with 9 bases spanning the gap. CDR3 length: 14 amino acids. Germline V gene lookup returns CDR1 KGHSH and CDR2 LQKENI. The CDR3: CASSPAGRNSPLHF. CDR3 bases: TGTGCCAGCTCACCAGCAGGTAGAAATTCACCCCTCCACTTT.

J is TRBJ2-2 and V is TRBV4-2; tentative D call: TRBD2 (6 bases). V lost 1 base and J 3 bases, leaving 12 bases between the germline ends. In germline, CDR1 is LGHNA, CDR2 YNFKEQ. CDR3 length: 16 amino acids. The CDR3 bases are TGTGCCAGCAGCCAAGCCCTATGGGGGGACACCGGGGAGCTGTTTTTT. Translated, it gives CASSQALWGDTGELFF.

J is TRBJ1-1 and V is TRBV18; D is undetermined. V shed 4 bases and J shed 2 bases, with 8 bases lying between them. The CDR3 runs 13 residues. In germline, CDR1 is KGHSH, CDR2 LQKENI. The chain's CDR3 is CASSLKTNTEAFF. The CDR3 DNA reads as TGTGCCAGCTCACTAAAGACTAACACTGAAGCTTTCTTT.

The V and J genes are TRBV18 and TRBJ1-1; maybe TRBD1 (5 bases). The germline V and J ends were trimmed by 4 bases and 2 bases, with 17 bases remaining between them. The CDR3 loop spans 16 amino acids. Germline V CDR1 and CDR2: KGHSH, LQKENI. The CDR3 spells CASSQDVGHLNTEAFF. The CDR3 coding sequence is TGTGCCAGCTCACAAGACGTTGGACACCTTAACACTGAAGCTTTCTTT.

This CDR3 reads CASSLGLYNEQFF. The CDR3 DNA is TGCGCCAGCAGCCTCGGACTCTACAATGAGCAGTTCTTC. The gene calls are TRBV4-1 and TRBJ2-1; perhaps TRBD2 as D (5 bases). This CDR3 comprises 13 residues. Germline V lookup: CDR1 MGHRA, CDR2 YSYEKL. The V and J ends lost 4 bases and 3 bases respectively, with 7 bases between them.

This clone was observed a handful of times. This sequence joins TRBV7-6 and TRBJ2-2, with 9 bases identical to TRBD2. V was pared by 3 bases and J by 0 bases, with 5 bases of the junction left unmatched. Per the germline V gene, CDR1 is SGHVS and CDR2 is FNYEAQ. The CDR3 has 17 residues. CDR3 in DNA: TGTGCCAGCAGCTTCTTCTCTAGCGGGGCGAACACCGGGGAGCTGTTTTTT. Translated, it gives CASSFFSSGANTGELFF.

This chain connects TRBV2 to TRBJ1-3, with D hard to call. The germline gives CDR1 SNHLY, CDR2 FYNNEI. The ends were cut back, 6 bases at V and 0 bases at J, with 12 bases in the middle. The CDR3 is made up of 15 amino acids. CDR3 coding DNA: TGTGCCAGCAGGGAGGGAACTTTCTCTGGAAACACCATATATTTT. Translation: CASREGTFSGNTIYF.

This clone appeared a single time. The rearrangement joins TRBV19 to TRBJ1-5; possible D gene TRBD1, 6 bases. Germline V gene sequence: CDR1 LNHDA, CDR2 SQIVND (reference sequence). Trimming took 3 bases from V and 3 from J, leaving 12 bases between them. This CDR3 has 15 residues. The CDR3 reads CASSIPDSINQPQHF. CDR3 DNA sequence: TGTGCCAGTAGTATCCCGGACAGCATCAATCAGCCCCAGCATTTT.

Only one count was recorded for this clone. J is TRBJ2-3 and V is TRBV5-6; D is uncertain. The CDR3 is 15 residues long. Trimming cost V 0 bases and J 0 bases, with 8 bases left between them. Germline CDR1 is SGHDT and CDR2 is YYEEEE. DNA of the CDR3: TGTGCCAGCAGCTTGGACTCCTTTAGCACAGATACGCAGTATTTT. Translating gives CASSLDSFSTDTQYF.